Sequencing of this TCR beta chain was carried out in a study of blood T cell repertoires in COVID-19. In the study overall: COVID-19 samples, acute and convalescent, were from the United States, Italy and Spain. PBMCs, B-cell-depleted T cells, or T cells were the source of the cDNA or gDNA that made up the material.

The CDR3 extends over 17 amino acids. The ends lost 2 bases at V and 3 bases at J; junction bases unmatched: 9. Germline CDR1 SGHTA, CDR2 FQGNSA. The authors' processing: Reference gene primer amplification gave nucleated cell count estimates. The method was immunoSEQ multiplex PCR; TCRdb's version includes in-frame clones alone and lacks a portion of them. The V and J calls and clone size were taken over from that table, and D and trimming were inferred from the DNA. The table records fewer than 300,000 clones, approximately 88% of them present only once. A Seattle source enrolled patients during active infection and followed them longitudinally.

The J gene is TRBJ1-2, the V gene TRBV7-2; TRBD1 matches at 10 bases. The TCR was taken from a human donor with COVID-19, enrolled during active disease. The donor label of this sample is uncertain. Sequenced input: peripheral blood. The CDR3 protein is CASSLTSDRGLYYGYTF. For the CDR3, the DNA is TGTGCCAGCAGCTTAACCTCCGACAGGGGGCTGTACTATGGCTACACCTTC.